This T cell receptor beta chain was observed in a study of T-cell memory formation after mild COVID-19. Study summary: TCR clusters mostly belonged to single donors.

The germline CDR1 and CDR2 sequences are LNHNV and YYDKDF (reference sequence). Trimming stripped 1 base from V and 5 bases from J, with 12 bases between. The CDR3 has 15 amino acids. On this clonotype itself: Its antigen is undetermined.

The study's findings and limits: The finding that pre-infection memory included some responding clones suggested that cross-reactive memory joined. Balance between CD4 and CD8 was seen in clones contracting day 15 to 85, and a CD4+ lean was seen in later expanders.

TCRdb independently ran MiXCR on the 5' RACE reads; one entry per CDR3 protein. The sample has just over 350,000 distinct CDR3 sequences, under 15% seen once. Sequencing was performed on PBMCs or a T cell subset sorted from them (not recorded which). The chain is built from TRBV15 and TRBJ1-5; weak D call: TRBD1 (6 bases). The sequence was collected from a man between 18 and 29 years old who had mild COVID-19 (a few samples of this study predate the infection). Cell type and time point are not known. CDR3 sequence (DNA): TGTGCCACCAGCAGAGGGTACGGGGGGCATCAGCCCCAGCATTTT. This translates into CATSRGYGGHQPQHF.